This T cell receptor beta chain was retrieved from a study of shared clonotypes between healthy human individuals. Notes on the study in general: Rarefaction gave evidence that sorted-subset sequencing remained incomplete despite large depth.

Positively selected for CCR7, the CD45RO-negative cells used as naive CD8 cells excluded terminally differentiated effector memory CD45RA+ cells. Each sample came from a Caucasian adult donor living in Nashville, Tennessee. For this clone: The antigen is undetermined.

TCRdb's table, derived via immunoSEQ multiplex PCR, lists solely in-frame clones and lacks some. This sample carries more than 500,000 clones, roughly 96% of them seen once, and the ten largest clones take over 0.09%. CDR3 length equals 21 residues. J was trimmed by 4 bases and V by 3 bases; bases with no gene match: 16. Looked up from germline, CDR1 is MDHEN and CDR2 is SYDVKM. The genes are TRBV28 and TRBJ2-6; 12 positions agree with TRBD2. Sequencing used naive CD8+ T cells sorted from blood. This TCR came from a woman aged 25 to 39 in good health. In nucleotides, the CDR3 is TGTGCCAGCAGTTTCCCGCCAAGGACTAGCGGGGAAAAGGGAGGGGCCAACGTCCTGACTTTC. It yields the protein CASSFPPRTSGEKGGANVLTF.